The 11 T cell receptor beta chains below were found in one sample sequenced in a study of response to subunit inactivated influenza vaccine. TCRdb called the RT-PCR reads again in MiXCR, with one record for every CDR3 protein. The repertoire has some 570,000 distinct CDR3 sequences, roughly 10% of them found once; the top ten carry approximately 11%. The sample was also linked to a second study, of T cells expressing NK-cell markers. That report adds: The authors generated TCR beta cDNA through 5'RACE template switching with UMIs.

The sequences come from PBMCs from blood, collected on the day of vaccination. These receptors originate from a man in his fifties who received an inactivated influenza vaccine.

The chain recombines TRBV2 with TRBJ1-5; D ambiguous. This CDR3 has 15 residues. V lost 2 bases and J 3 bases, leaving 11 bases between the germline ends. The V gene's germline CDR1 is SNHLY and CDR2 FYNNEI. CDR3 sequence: CASSEYAGSNQPQHF. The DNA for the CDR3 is TGTGCCAGCAGTGAATACGCGGGCTCCAATCAGCCCCAGCATTTT.

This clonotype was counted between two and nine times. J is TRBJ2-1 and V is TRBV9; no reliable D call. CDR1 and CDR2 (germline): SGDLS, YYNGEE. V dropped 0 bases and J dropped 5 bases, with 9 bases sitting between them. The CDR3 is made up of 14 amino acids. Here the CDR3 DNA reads TGTGCCAGCAGCGTAGGCCTGGGGAACAATGAGCAGTTCTTC. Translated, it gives CASSVGLGNNEQFF.

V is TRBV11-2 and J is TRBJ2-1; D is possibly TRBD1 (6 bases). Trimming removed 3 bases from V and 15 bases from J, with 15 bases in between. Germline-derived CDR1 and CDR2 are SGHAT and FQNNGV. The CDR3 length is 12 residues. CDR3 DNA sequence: TGTGCCAGCAGCTTGATCACAGGGCAGGCGTTCTTC. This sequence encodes CASSLITGQAFF.

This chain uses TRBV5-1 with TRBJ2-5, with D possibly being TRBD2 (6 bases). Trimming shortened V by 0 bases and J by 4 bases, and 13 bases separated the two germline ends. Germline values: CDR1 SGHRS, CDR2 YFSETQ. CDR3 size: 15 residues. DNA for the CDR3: TGCGCCAGCAGCTTGGGATACGGGGGAGGAGAGACCCAGTACTTC. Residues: CASSLGYGGGETQYF.

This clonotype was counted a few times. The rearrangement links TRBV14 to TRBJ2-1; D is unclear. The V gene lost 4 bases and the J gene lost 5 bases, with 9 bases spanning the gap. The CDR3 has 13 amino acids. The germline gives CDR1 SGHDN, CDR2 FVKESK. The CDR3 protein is CASSLVFNNEQFF. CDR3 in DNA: TGTGCCAGCAGCCTGGTTTTTAACAATGAGCAGTTCTTC.

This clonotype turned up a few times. The CDR3, as DNA: TGTGCCATCGGGGGACGGGACAATCAGCCCCAGCATTTT. As protein: CAIGGRDNQPQHF. This chain links TRBV10-3 with TRBJ1-5; D might be TRBD1 (5 bases). Looked up from germline, CDR1 is ENHRY and CDR2 is SYGVKD. The germline V and J ends were trimmed by 8 bases and 3 bases, with 11 bases remaining between them. The CDR3 has 13 amino acids.

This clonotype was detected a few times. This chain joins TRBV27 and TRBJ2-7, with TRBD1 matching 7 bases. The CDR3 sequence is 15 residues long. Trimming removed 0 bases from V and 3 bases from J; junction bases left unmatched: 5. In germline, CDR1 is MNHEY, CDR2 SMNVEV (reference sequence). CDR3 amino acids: CASSLSPDRRYEQYF. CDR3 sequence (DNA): TGTGCCAGCAGTTTATCCCCGGACAGGCGCTACGAGCAGTACTTC.

Here the CDR3 reads CASSQDTYEQYF. The CDR3 bases are TGCGCCAGCAGCCAGGACACTTACGAGCAGTACTTC. The chain recombines TRBV5-1 with TRBJ2-7; possibly TRBD1 for D (5 bases). Germline-derived CDR1 and CDR2 are SGHRS and YFSETQ. Trimming took 4 bases from V and 4 from J, leaving 9 bases between them. The CDR3 has 12 amino acids.

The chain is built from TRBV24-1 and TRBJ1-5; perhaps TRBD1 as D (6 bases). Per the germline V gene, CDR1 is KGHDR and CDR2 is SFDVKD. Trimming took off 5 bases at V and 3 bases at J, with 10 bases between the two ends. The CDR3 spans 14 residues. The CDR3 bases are TGTGCCACCAGTGGCGGACAGTTCAATCAGCCCCAGCATTTT. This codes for CATSGGQFNQPQHF.

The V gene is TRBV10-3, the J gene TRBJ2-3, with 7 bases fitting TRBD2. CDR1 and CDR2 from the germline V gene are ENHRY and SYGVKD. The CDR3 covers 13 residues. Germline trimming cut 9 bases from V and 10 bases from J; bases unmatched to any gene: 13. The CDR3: CAMRDATSSAQYF. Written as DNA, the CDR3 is TGTGCCATGCGGGATGCGACTAGCTCGGCGCAGTATTTT.

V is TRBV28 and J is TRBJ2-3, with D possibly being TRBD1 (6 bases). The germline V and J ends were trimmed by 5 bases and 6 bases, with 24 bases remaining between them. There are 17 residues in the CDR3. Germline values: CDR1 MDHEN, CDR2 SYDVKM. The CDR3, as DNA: TGTGCCAGCAGTGGCCACGGTTCAGGGGCTGCCGCCGATACGCAGTATTTT. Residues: CASSGHGSGAAADTQYF. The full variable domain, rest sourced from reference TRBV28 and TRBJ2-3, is DVKVTQSSRYLVKRTGEKVFLECVQDMDHENMFWYRQDPGLGLRLIYFSYDVKMKEKGDIPEGYSVSREKKERFSLILESASTNQTSMYLCASSGHGSGAAADTQYFGPGTRLTVL.